This TCR beta chain was captured by sequencing in a study of cytomegalovirus exposure and HLA in healthy donors. In the case of this clone: Its antigen is still unknown.

TCRdb's table, derived via immunoSEQ multiplex PCR, lists solely in-frame clones and lacks some. There are roughly 140,000 clones in the sample; 85% to 90% occur only once, and 3% to 3.5% lies in the top ten. The length of the CDR3 is 13 residues. CDR1 MNHEY and CDR2 SVGAGI come from the germline V gene. The V end was cut by 10 bases, the J end by 0 bases, with 13 bases between. Findings of the study overall: It was 150 to 200 TCR beta chains that were listed as cytomegalovirus-associated.

Sample: PBMCs. This TCR derives from a woman between 18 and 29 years old in good health and CMV-seropositive. J is TRBJ2-7 and V is TRBV6-5, with D perhaps TRBD2 (5 bases). The CDR3 protein is CATTRERSYEQYF. DNA of the CDR3: TGTGCCACCACTAGGGAACGCTCCTACGAGCAGTACTTC.